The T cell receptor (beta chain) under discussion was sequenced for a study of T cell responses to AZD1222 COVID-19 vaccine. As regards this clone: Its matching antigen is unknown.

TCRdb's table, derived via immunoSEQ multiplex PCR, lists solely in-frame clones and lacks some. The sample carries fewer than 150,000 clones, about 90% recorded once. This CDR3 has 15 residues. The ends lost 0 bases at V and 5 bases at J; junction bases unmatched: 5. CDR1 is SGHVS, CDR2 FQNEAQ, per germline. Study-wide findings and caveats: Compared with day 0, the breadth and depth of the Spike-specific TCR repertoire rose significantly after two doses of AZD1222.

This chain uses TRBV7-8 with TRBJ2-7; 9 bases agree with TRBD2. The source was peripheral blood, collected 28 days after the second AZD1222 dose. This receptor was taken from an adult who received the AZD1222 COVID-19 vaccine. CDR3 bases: TGTGCCAGCAGCTTAGCGGGTAGCGGGAGCCACGAGCAGTACTTC. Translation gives CASSLAGSGSHEQYF.